Below are 32 T cell receptor beta chains sequenced from a single sample in a study of cytomegalovirus exposure and HLA in healthy donors. Profiled with immunoSEQ multiplex PCR; TCRdb holds only in-frame clones, not every one. The profile shows 120,000 or so clones, about 82% of them singletons. The sample comprised PBMCs. The receptors derive from a man between 18 and 29 years old in good health and CMV-seronegative.

The rearrangement links TRBV6-4 to TRBJ2-1; D is undetermined. CDR3 length: 15 residues. V gave up 0 bases and J gave up 4 bases, with 10 bases separating them. Germline assignment: CDR1 MRHNA and CDR2 SNTAGT. The CDR3: CASSDSNARYNEQFF. The CDR3 bases are TGTGCCAGCAGTGACTCCAATGCTAGGTACAATGAGCAGTTCTTC.

This sequence joins TRBV5-4 and TRBJ2-5; D not resolved. V lost 4 bases to trimming and J lost 5 bases, with 6 bases between them. This CDR3 contains 11 residues. The germline gives CDR1 SGHNT, CDR2 YYREEE (reference sequence). The CDR3 DNA reads as TGTGCCAGCAGCCACGAGGAGACCCAGTACTTC. Amino acid sequence: CASSHEETQYF.

The V gene is TRBV6-5, the J gene TRBJ1-1; 7 nucleotides line up with TRBD1. The ends lost 5 bases at V and 5 bases at J; junction bases unmatched: 11. The CDR3 consists of 15 residues. Germline loops: CDR1 MNHEY, CDR2 SVGAGI. CDR3 sequence: CASSTGTDRVTEAFF. Written as DNA, the CDR3 is TGTGCCAGCAGTACGGGAACCGACAGGGTAACTGAAGCTTTCTTT.

The count of this clone is one. V gene TRBV4-1 combines with J gene TRBJ2-2; 8 bases line up with TRBD1. Germline V CDR1 and CDR2: MGHRA, YSYEKL. The V gene end was trimmed by 6 bases and the J gene end by 2 bases; junction bases not matched to a gene: 11. There are 17 residues in the CDR3. As DNA, the CDR3 is TGCGCCAGCAGGAATGGGGCCGGGACAGGCAACACCGGGGAGCTGTTTTTT. This sequence encodes CASRNGAGTGNTGELFF.

This chain links TRBV2 with TRBJ1-2, with 9 bases matching TRBD1. This CDR3 region has 15 residues. Per the germline V gene, CDR1 is SNHLY and CDR2 is FYNNEI. After removal of 6 bases from V and 6 bases from J, the junction contained 11 bases not matched to a gene. This CDR3 is CASREWTGDGNGYTF. CDR3 DNA sequence: TGTGCCAGCAGGGAGTGGACAGGGGACGGAAATGGCTACACCTTC.

This chain connects TRBV13 to TRBJ2-1, with TRBD1 matching 10 bases. This CDR3 is built from 19 residues. Germline CDR1 reads PRHDT; CDR2 reads FYEKMQ (reference sequence). J lost 0 bases, V lost 5 bases, and 13 bases had no gene match. The CDR3 spells CASSLPGQGQMSSYNEQFF. The CDR3 DNA follows: TGTGCCAGCAGCCTACCGGGACAGGGGCAGATGAGCTCCTACAATGAGCAGTTCTTC.

This clone was seen only once. The chain has TRBV4-2 and TRBJ2-3, with D possibly matching TRBD2 (6 bases). Germline assignment: CDR1 LGHNA and CDR2 YNFKEQ. There are 15 residues in the CDR3. V was cut by 1 base and J by 1 base, with 9 bases left in between. The CDR3 DNA reads as TGTGCCAGCAGCCAAGTTTGGGGGGGCACAGATACGCAGTATTTT. As protein: CASSQVWGGTDTQYF.

V usage is TRBV30 and J usage is TRBJ1-2; no clear D gene. The V and J ends lost 0 bases and 6 bases respectively, with 5 bases between them. There are 11 residues in the CDR3. CDR1 is GTSNPN and CDR2 is SVGIG in the germline V gene (reference sequence). CDR3 sequence (DNA): TGTGCCTGGAGTGTACTACATGGCTACACCTTC. This translates into CAWSVLHGYTF.

V and J are TRBV12-1 and TRBJ1-5; the table gives TRBD1 as D, unverified against the DNA. TRBV12-1 is a pseudogene locus. There are 17 residues in the CDR3. In nucleotides, the CDR3 is TGTGCCAGCAGATGCCAGCCGCGGACAGATAGCAATCAGCCCCAGCATTTT. Residues: CASRCQPRTDSNQPQHF.

V gene TRBV29-1 combines with J gene TRBJ2-3, with 7 bases matching TRBD2. CDR1 is SQVTM and CDR2 is ANQGSEA in the germline V gene. V shed 5 bases and J 5 bases; nucleotides not matched to a gene: 13. This CDR3 region has 15 residues. The DNA for the CDR3 is TGCAGCGTTCCCACCCCGGGACTAACACTAGATACGCAGTATTTT. It translates to CSVPTPGLTLDTQYF.

The gene calls are TRBV7-6 and TRBJ2-2; TRBD2 matches 12 bases. Trimming at V came to 4 bases and at J to 1 base, leaving 1 base not matched to a gene. The CDR3 covers 16 residues. Per germline, CDR1 SGHVS and CDR2 FNYEAQ. The CDR3 sequence is CASSSTSGRNTGELFF. CDR3 bases: TGTGCCAGCAGCTCGACTAGCGGGAGGAACACCGGGGAGCTGTTTTTT. Variable domain in full (rest from reference TRBV7-6 and TRBJ2-2): GAGVSQSPRYKVTKRGQDVALRCDPISGHVSLYWYRQALGQGPEFLTYFNYEAQQDKSGLPNDRFSAERPEGSISTLTIQRTEQRDSAMYRCASSSTSGRNTGELFFGEGSRLTVL.

The chain joins TRBV6-5 to TRBJ2-2; 8 nucleotides agree with TRBD1. The trim removed 6 bases at V and 6 bases at J, leaving 6 bases unmatched. CDR3 length: 14 amino acids. Germline values: CDR1 MNHEY, CDR2 SVGAGI. The CDR3 region has the DNA TGTGCCAGCAGCACCCGGACAGGGTCCGGGGAGCTGTTTTTT. Protein sequence: CASSTRTGSGELFF.

The chain recombines TRBV5-1 with TRBJ2-2; D is possibly TRBD2 (5 bases). This CDR3 is 14 amino acids long. Germline assignment: CDR1 SGHRS and CDR2 YFSETQ. V lost 2 bases and J lost 6, with 11 bases in between. CDR3 region: CASSLRPGAGELFF. The CDR3 DNA reads TGCGCCAGCAGCTTACGCCCCGGGGCCGGGGAGCTGTTTTTT.

This chain connects TRBV7-8 to TRBJ2-7, with a weak D call TRBD2 (5 bases). The CDR3 is made up of 15 amino acids. The V gene lost 2 bases and the J gene lost 3 bases, with 14 bases spanning the gap. Germline assignment: CDR1 SGHVS and CDR2 FQNEAQ. CDR3 in DNA: TGTGCCAGCAGCTTAATCCCCCAGGACTTCTACGAGCAGTACTTC. Protein: CASSLIPQDFYEQYF.

In this sample, this clone turned up once. V usage is TRBV27 and J usage is TRBJ1-5; D is undetermined. Between the trimmed V and J ends, which lost 5 bases and 0 bases, there was a span of 11 bases. The CDR3 loop spans 15 amino acids. CDR1 and CDR2 (germline): MNHEY, SMNVEV (reference sequence). In DNA form, the CDR3 reads TGTGCCAGCAGTAGCGGACGGCATAGCAATCAGCCCCAGCATTTT. Translated, it gives CASSSGRHSNQPQHF.

V and J are TRBV19 and TRBJ2-1; possible D gene TRBD2, 5 bases. CDR1 and CDR2 (germline): LNHDA, SQIVND (reference sequence). Between the trimmed V and J ends, which lost 3 bases and 7 bases, there was a span of 10 bases. This CDR3 is built from 13 residues. CDR3 sequence reads: CASSIGMWNEQFF. The CDR3 bases are TGTGCCAGTAGTATCGGGATGTGGAATGAGCAGTTCTTC.

V and J are TRBV27 and TRBJ1-5; D call uncertain. Germline CDR1 reads MNHEY; CDR2 reads SMNVEV (reference sequence). V was cut by 6 bases and J by 3 bases, with 12 bases left in between. This CDR3 has 14 amino acids. CDR3 sequence reads: CASSLYRNNQPQHF. In DNA, the CDR3 is TGTGCCAGCAGCCTCTACAGAAACAATCAGCCCCAGCATTTT.

The chain carries TRBV10-2 and TRBJ1-1; 7 nucleotides agree with TRBD1. Losses at the gene ends were 6 bases for V and 5 bases for J; bases not matched to a gene: 6. The CDR3 spans 13 residues. Germline CDR1 is WSHSY and CDR2 is SAAADI. This chain's CDR3 is CASRGTAITEAFF. As DNA, the CDR3 is TGCGCCAGCAGAGGGACAGCCATAACTGAAGCTTTCTTT.

The chain carries TRBV27 and TRBJ2-6, with TRBD2 identical over 8 bases. Germline CDR1 reads MNHEY; CDR2 reads SMNVEV (reference sequence). This CDR3 is built from 18 residues. The junction had 4 bases not matched to a gene; V was cut back by 0 bases and J by 0 bases. In DNA, the CDR3 is TGTGCCAGCAGTTTATCCGGGGGGGGACTCTCTGGGGCCAACGTCCTGACTTTC. It translates to CASSLSGGGLSGANVLTF.

This chain joins TRBV29-1 and TRBJ2-5, with TRBD2 as a possible D gene (7 bases). The germline V gene has CDR1 SQVTM and CDR2 ANQGSEA. Trimming took off 3 bases at V and 5 bases at J, with 16 bases between the two ends. The CDR3 extends over 14 amino acids. The CDR3 reads CSVDRGGRIETQYF. In DNA, the CDR3 is TGCAGCGTTGATAGGGGGGGGCGGATTGAGACCCAGTACTTC.

This chain joins TRBV4-2 and TRBJ2-5; D gene uncertain. The end of the DNA fits TRBJ2-7 better, so the J call may be wrong. The CDR3 runs to 13 residues. The germline gives CDR1 LGHNA, CDR2 YNFKEQ. The DNA of the CDR3 is TGTGCCAGCAGCCAAGAGCCTCCTTACGAGCAGTACTTC. This codes for CASSQEPPYEQYF.

The chain joins TRBV13 to TRBJ1-6, with TRBD1 matching 7 bases. J was trimmed by 7 bases and V by 6 bases; bases with no gene match: 12. In germline, CDR1 is PRHDT, CDR2 FYEKMQ (reference sequence). This CDR3 has 16 residues. The CDR3 nucleotides read TGTGCCAGCAGTTCCGACAGGGTAGTTAGGAATTCACCCCTCCACTTT. Translation gives CASSSDRVVRNSPLHF.

V gene TRBV6-5 combines with J gene TRBJ1-3; D ambiguous. V lost 0 bases to trimming and J lost 4 bases, with 10 bases between them. Germline CDR1 reads MNHEY; CDR2 reads SVGAGI. The CDR3 has 15 residues. The CDR3 nucleotides are TGTGCCAGCAGTTACTCGGGCGCCTCGGGAAACACCATATATTTT. This translates into CASSYSGASGNTIYF.

The V and J genes are TRBV18 and TRBJ1-1; a possible D gene is TRBD1 (5 bases). This CDR3 has 16 residues. The germline V gene encodes CDR1 KGHSH and CDR2 LQKENI. The ends were cut back, 2 bases at V and 4 bases at J, with 17 bases in the middle. The CDR3 spells CASSPIPAGKGTEAFF. CDR3 nucleotide sequence: TGTGCCAGCTCACCAATCCCAGCAGGGAAGGGCACTGAAGCTTTCTTT. The full variable domain, rest sourced from reference TRBV18 and TRBJ1-1, is NAGVMQNPRHLVRRRGQEARLRCSPMKGHSHVYWYRQLPEEGLKFMVYLQKENIIDESGMPKERFSAEFPKEGPSILRIQQVVRGDSAAYFCASSPIPAGKGTEAFFGQGTRLTVV.

This chain joins TRBV5-1 and TRBJ2-3, with 14 bases aligning to TRBD2. CDR1 SGHRS and CDR2 YFSETQ come from the germline V gene. With V trimmed by 2 bases and J by 5 bases, 4 bases remained unmatched. CDR3 length: 16 residues. CDR3 residues: CASSLRLAGGGDTQYF. The CDR3 coding sequence is TGCGCCAGCAGCTTAAGACTAGCGGGAGGGGGAGATACGCAGTATTTT.

This chain joins TRBV14 and TRBJ2-7, with D possibly being TRBD2 (6 bases). Trimming pared 0 bases from V and 5 bases from J, leaving 11 bases between. The CDR3 length is 14 residues. Germline CDR1 is SGHDN and CDR2 is FVKESK. Written as DNA, the CDR3 is TGTGCCAGCAGCCAAGATCTTCCGGGGGACGAGCAGTACTTC. This gives the protein CASSQDLPGDEQYF.

The chain joins TRBV4-2 to TRBJ2-7; D possibly corresponds to TRBD2 (6 bases). CDR3 size: 18 residues. Trimming took 0 bases from V and 0 from J, leaving 18 bases between them. Per germline, CDR1 LGHNA and CDR2 YNFKEQ. This chain's CDR3 is CASSQDSGQRVSSYEQYF. CDR3 nucleotide sequence: TGTGCCAGCAGCCAAGACTCCGGCCAGCGGGTGTCCTCCTACGAGCAGTACTTC.

The chain employs TRBV6-5 and TRBJ2-1; 9 positions agree with TRBD1. The J segment lost 6 bases and the V segment lost 6 bases, leaving 3 bases of the junction unmatched. Germline CDR1 is MNHEY and CDR2 is SVGAGI. The CDR3 is 13 residues long. CDR3 sequence reads: CASRGDRVNEQFF. In DNA, the CDR3 is TGTGCCAGCAGAGGGGACAGGGTCAATGAGCAGTTCTTC.

The chain couples TRBV5-4 to TRBJ2-4; 8 bases fit TRBD1. Looked up from germline, CDR1 is SGHNT and CDR2 is YYREEE (reference sequence). The ends lost 1 base at V and 3 bases at J; junction bases unmatched: 3. The CDR3 contains 15 residues. The CDR3 protein is CASSLQGAGKNIQYF. The CDR3 DNA sequence: TGTGCCAGCAGCTTGCAGGGGGCCGGCAAAAACATTCAGTACTTC. Based on the CDR3 plus reference TRBV5-4 and TRBJ2-4, the full variable domain is ETGVTQSPTHLIKTRGQQVTLRCSSQSGHNTVSWYQQALGQGPQFIFQYYREEENGRGNFPPRFSGLQFPNYSSELNVNALELDDSALYLCASSLQGAGKNIQYFGAGTRLSVL.

The CDR3 region has the DNA TGTGCCAGCAACTTAAACGACAGGGGCACTGAAGCTTTCTTT. Residues: CASNLNDRGTEAFF. The rearrangement uses TRBV6-6 and TRBJ1-1, with 8 positions matching TRBD1. The V gene end was trimmed by 7 bases and the J gene end by 4 bases; junction bases not matched to a gene: 8. Germline V gives CDR1 MNHNY, CDR2 SVGAGI (reference sequence). The CDR3 consists of 14 residues.

V gene TRBV7-9 combines with J gene TRBJ2-3; maybe TRBD1 (6 bases). The ends were cut back, 3 bases at V and 6 bases at J, with 13 bases in the middle. The length of the CDR3 is 14 residues. Germline V lookup: CDR1 SEHNR, CDR2 FQNEAQ (reference sequence). The CDR3 protein is CASSLGTGSDTQYF. The CDR3 DNA is TGTGCCAGCAGCTTGGGCACAGGGTCGGATACGCAGTATTTT.

About this clone itself: The CDR3 does not end in the conserved phenylalanine or tryptophan, so this is likely a read error. No DNA is shown, since the ends of the CDR3 on it are uncertain; the CDR3 is the one TCRdb lists. This chain links TRBV4-1 with TRBJ1-4; the DNA was not used to check the table's D call, TRBD1. The CDR3 is 8 residues long, counting both termini. Germline lookup yields CDR1 MGHRA and CDR2 YSYEKL. This CDR3 is CASSQSGV.